This T cell receptor beta chain was sequenced in a study of blood T cells in healthy people across ages. Turning to the study itself: Through template switching, about one barcoded beta molecule was captured per two T cells, as measured in model experiments. Study-wide results and limits: The study regarded diversity estimates from one million T cells as underestimates. Samples with more naive T cells showed higher observed beta diversity. Higher diversity and more naive CD4+ cells were features of long-lived donors, compared to aged donors.

The CDR3 loop spans 15 amino acids. The V and J ends lost 6 bases and 7 bases, in that order; junction bases with no gene match: 11. In regard to this clonotype: Antigen specificity is unknown.

Primers used in a second PCR of roughly 6 to 11 cycles were a sample-barcoded 5' primer and a J-beta primer mix. MiXCR, run by TCRdb on the 5' RACE reads, gives a single entry per CDR3 protein. The sample comprises fewer than 2,000,000 distinct CDR3 sequences, roughly 43% of which are singletons, and 23% rests with the top ten. The receptor's source is a human donor in good health. Sequenced sample: blood. The V call is TRBV12-3 or TRBV12-4, the J call TRBJ1-5; 8 nucleotides align to TRBD1. The CDR3 region is CASRTGDRGEQPQHF. CDR3 sequence (DNA): TGTGCCAGCAGGACTGGAGACAGGGGTGAACAGCCCCAGCATTTT.